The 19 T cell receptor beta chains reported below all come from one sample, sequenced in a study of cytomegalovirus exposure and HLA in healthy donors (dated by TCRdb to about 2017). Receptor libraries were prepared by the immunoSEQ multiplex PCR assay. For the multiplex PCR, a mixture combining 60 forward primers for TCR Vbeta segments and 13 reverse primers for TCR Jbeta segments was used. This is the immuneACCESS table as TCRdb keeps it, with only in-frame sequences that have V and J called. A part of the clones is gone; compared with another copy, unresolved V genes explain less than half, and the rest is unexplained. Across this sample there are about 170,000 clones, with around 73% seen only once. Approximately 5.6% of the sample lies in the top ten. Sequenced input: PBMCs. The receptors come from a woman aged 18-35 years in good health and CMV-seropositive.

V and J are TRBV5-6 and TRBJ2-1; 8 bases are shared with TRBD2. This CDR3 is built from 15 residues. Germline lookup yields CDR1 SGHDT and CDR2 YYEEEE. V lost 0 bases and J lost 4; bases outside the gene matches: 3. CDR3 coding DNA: TGTGCCAGCAGCTTGGTAGCGGGACCTTACAATGAGCAGTTCTTC. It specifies CASSLVAGPYNEQFF.

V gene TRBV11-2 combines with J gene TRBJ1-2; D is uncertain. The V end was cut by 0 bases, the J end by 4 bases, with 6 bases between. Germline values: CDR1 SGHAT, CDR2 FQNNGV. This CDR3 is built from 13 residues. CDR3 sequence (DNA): TGTGCCAGCAGCTTAGACTTGTCCTATGGCTACACCTTC. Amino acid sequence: CASSLDLSYGYTF.

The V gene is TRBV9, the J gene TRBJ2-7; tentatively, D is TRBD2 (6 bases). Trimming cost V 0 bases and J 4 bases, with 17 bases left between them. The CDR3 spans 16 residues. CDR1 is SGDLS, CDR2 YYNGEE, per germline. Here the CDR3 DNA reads TGTGCCAGCAGCGTAGGCGGGGATTGGGGTGGTTACGAGCAGTACTTC. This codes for CASSVGGDWGGYEQYF.

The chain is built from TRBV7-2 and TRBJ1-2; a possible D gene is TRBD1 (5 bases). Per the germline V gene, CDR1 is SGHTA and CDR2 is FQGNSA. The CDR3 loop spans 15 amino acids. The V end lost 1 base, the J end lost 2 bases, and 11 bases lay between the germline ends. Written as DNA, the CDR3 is TGTGCCAGCAGCTTAGAGAGGGGACTCAACTATGGCTACACCTTC. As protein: CASSLERGLNYGYTF.

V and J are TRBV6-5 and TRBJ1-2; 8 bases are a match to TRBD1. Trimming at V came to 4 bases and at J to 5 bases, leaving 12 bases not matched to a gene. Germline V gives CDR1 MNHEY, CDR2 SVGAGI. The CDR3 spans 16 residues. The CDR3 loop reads CASSLRAGTGFYGYTF. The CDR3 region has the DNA TGTGCCAGCAGTTTGCGCGCCGGGACAGGTTTTTATGGCTACACCTTC.

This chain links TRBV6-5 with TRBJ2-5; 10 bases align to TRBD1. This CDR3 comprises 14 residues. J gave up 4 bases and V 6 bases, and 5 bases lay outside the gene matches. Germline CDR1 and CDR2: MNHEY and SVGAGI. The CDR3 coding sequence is TGTGCCAGCAGCAGACAGGGGGCCGGAGAGACCCAGTACTTC. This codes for CASSRQGAGETQYF.

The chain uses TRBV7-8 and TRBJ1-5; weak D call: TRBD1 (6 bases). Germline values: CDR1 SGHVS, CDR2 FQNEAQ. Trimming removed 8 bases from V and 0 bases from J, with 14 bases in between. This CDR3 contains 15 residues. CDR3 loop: CASGSGHVSNQPQHF. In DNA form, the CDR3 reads TGTGCCAGCGGATCGGGACACGTTAGCAATCAGCCCCAGCATTTT.

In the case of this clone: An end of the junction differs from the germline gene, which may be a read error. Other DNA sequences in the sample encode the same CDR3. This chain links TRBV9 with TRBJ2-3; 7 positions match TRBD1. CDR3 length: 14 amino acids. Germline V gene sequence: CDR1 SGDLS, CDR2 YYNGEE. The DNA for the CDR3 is TGTGCCAGCAGCGCCGACAGGGTCGCAGATACGCAATATTTT. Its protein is CASSADRVADTQYF.

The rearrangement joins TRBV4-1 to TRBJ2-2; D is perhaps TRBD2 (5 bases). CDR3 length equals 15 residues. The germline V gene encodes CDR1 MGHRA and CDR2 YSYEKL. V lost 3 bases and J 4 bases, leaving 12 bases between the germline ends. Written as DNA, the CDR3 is TGCGCCAGCAGCCAGTTCGGACTCGCCACCGGGGAGCTGTTTTTT. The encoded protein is CASSQFGLATGELFF.

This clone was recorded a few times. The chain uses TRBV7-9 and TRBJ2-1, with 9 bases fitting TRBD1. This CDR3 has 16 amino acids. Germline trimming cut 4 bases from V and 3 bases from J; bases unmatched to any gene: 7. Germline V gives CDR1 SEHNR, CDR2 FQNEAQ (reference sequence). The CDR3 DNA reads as TGTGCCAGCAGCTCCCCCGGGACAGGGATCTACAATGAGCAGTTCTTC. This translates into CASSSPGTGIYNEQFF.

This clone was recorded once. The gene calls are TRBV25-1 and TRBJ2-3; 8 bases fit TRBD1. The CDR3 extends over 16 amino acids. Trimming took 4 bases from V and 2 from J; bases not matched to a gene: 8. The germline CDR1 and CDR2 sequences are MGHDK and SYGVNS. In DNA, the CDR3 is TGTGCCAGCAGTGCGCCGGGACAGGCGATCACAGATACGCAGTATTTT. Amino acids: CASSAPGQAITDTQYF.

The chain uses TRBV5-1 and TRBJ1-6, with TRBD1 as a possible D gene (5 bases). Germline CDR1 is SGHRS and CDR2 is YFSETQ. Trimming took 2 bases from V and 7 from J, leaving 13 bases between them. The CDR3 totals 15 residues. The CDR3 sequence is CASSLQVPWNSPLHF. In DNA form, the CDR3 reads TGCGCCAGCAGCTTACAGGTTCCTTGGAATTCACCCCTCCACTTT.

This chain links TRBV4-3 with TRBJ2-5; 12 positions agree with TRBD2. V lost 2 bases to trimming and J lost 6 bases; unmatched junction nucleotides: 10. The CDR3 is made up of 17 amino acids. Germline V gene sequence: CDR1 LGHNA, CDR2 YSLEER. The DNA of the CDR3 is TGCGCCAGCAGCCAAAGACGCCTAGCGGGGGGGCCGAAGACCCAGTACTTC. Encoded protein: CASSQRRLAGGPKTQYF.

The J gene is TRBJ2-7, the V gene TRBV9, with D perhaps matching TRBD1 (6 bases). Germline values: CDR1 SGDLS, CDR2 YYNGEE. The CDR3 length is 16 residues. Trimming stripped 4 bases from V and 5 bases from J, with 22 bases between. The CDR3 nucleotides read TGTGCCAGCAGCCCCCCCGCCCGAGGGACACTAAACGAGCAGTACTTC. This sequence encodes CASSPPARGTLNEQYF.

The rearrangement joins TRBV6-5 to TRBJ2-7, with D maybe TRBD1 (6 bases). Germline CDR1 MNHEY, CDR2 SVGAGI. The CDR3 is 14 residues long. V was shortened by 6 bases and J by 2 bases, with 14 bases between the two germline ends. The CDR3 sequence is CASRGDISTYEQYF. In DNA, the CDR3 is TGTGCCAGCAGGGGGGACATTTCAACCTACGAGCAGTACTTC.

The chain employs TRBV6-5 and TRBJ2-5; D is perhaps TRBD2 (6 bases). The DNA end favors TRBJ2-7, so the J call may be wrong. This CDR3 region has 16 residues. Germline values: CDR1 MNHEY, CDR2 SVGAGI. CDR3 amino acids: CASSYYETTSTYEQYF. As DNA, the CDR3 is TGTGCCAGCAGTTACTATGAAACGACTAGTACCTACGAGCAGTACTTC.

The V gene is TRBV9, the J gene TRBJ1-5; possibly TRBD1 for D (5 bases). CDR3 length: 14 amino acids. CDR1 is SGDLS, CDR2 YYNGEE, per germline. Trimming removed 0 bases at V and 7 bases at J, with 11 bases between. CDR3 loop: CASSVGQGSQPQHF. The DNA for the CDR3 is TGTGCCAGCAGCGTAGGGCAGGGTAGCCAGCCCCAGCATTTT.

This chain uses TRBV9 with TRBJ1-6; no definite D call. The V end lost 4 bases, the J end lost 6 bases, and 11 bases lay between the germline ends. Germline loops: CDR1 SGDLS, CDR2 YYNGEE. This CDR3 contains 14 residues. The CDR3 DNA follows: TGTGCCAGCAGCCAGGCCAGCCGTAATTCACCCCTCCACTTT. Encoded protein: CASSQASRNSPLHF.

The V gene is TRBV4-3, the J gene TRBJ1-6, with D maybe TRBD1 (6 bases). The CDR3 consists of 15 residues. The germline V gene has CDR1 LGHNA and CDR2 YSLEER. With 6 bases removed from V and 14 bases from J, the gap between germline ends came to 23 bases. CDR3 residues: CASRGAGDGKEALHF. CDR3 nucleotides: TGCGCCAGCAGGGGGGCAGGGGACGGAAAAGAGGCCCTCCACTTT.